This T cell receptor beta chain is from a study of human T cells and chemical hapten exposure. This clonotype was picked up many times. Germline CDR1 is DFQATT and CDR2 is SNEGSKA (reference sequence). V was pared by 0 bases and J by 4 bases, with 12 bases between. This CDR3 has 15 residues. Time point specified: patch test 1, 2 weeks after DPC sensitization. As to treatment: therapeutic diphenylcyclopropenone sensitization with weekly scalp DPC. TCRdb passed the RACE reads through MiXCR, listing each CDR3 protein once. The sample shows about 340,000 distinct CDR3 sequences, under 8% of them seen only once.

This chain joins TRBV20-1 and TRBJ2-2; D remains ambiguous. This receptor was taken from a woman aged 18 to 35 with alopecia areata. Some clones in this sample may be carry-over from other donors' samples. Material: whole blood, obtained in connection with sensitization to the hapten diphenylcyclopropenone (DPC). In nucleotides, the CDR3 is TGCAGTGCTAGAGATGATAAGGTTCCCACCGGGGAGCTGTTTTTT. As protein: CSARDDKVPTGELFF.